This T cell receptor beta chain was sequenced during a study of blood T cell repertoires in COVID-19. Study overall: Sites in the United States, Italy and Spain provided acute and convalescent COVID-19 samples. PBMCs, B-cell-depleted T cells, or T cells provided the cDNA or gDNA that made up the material.

The germline gives CDR1 SGHTA, CDR2 FQGTGA. The CDR3 has 16 residues. Trimming removed 2 bases at V and 4 bases at J, with 14 bases between. This clone was seen only once. As originally analysed: The assay estimated nucleated cells by amplifying reference gene primers. Using immunoSEQ multiplex PCR, the repertoire was profiled, and TCRdb retains in-frame clones only, with some absent. The DNA was the basis for D and trimming; V, J and clone size are from that table. The sample lists about 150,000 clones; 65% to 90% were seen once. The receptor was derived from a woman in her fifties or sixties with acute or convalescent COVID-19. The V call is TRBV7-3, the J call TRBJ2-2; perhaps TRBD1 as D (6 bases). Material: peripheral blood. The CDR3 sequence is CASSLGQGLGTGELFF. The CDR3 nucleotides are TGTGCCAGCAGCTTAGGGCAGGGGCTAGGCACCGGGGAGCTGTTTTTT.